This TCR beta chain was identified during a study of shared clonotypes between healthy human individuals (dated by TCRdb to the early 2020s). Looking at the study overall: A few men and a couple of women, aged 18 to 49 years, made up the cohort. Blood TCR repertoires of about 5 healthy adults were deeply sequenced to estimate repertoire size and the extent of clonotype sharing between individuals. Each donor's leukapheresis produced roughly between roughly 0.85 and 9.5 billion PBMCs. To increase sequencing depth and limit assay-specific biases, TCR repertoire library preparation and sequencing were carried out by different laboratories using diverse techniques.

TCR CDR3 regions were amplified from genomic DNA by multiplex PCR using the deep immunoSEQ assay. Genomic DNA extracted from each cell subset was distributed evenly over all wells of several immunoSEQ 96-well plates, and each plate served as one replicate. For unsorted PBMC, each replicate PCR was loaded with roughly 0.3 ug genomic DNA, equivalent to tens of thousands of T cell genomes. Ten immunoSEQ deep assay plates were used to sequence unsorted PBMC genomic DNA. Purified libraries were measured with a Qubit 3.0 fluorometer, size-checked on a Bioanalyzer 2100, and measured again with the KAPA Library Quantification kit. Each immunoSEQ 96-well plate was sequenced on its own single-read 150-cycle Illumina NextSeq 550 flow cell. Per the source publication's procedure: Because the immunoSEQ output included only junctional sequences and no quality scores, the filtering could not be the same as the filtering used for full-length reads. To assign V/J genes and CDR3, sequences were annotated using PyIR, a Python wrapper for IgBLAST v1.9, with IMGT germline references. Any read was removed if the V/J assignment was weak (E-value above 1e-6), the CDR3 was missing, or the read contained stop codons, out-of-frame junctions, or ambiguous translated residues. V3J clonotypes were defined as sequences sharing an identical inferred V gene, J gene, and CDR3 amino acid sequence. Percentage overlap between repertoires was computed as shared unique clonotypes divided by the size of the smaller repertoire. RTK rarefaction, the Chao1 estimator, and Recon v2.1 estimates of unobserved clonotypes were used to assess repertoire richness. TCRdb took over this immuneACCESS table, retaining in-frame rearrangements with V and J assigned. Such tables are incomplete; in checked studies, under half of the missing clones stem from an unresolved V gene, and the remainder is unexplained. The V and J calls and clone size are taken from that table; D and trimming were inferred from the DNA. The sample table contains 550,000 to 600,000 clones; only one count was recorded for around three quarters of them. Around 12% of the sample lies in the top ten.

CDR1 and CDR2 are drawn from the germline V gene: SNHLY, FYNNEI. The CDR3 starts with the cysteine, ends with the phenylalanine, and has 14 residues. Left in the record is the CDR3 DNA by itself, 42 bases read in frame from the first base. V was cut back by 6 bases and J by 4 bases, leaving a gap of 15 bases between them. The full study reports these points: The genetic and exposure-history diversity represented was limited by the small number of donors. Sampling was limited to blood, and TCR repertoires in tissue likely differ from TCR repertoires in blood. Pairwise subsampling led to the expectation that sequencing depth would affect the degree of clonotype sharing among donors.

The donors were healthy, HIV-negative adults who had no recently reported acute infections or vaccinations. Only Caucasian adults living in Nashville, Tennessee, USA were represented among the donors. For unsorted samples, about 85 million PBMCs were counted and genomic DNA was extracted with the QIAamp DNA Blood Mini kit. After blood collection by leukapheresis, PBMCs were isolated using Ficoll-Histopaque density gradient centrifugation and then cryopreserved in the vapor phase of liquid nitrogen. Worth noting for this clone: What this receptor recognizes is not known. The sample holds no much larger clone one base away, and base qualities are not on file.

Specimen: PBMCs. The receptor was derived from a woman aged 40 to 50 in good health. Some clones in this sample may be carry-over from other donors' samples. The chain is made from TRBV2 and TRBJ1-1, with the D gene not clear enough to name. At the DNA level, the sequence is TGTGCCAGCAGGGATCTCTCGGGTGGCACTGAAGCTTTCTTT. Its coded protein is CASRDLSGGTEAFF. Joined to the reference TRBV2 and TRBJ1-1 proteins, this CDR3 gives the full variable domain: EPEVTQTPSHQVTQMGQEVILRCVPISNHLYFYWYRQILGQKVEFLVSFYNNEISEKSEIFDDQFSVERPDGSNFTLKIRSTKLEDSAMYFCASRDLSGGTEAFFGQGTRLTVV.